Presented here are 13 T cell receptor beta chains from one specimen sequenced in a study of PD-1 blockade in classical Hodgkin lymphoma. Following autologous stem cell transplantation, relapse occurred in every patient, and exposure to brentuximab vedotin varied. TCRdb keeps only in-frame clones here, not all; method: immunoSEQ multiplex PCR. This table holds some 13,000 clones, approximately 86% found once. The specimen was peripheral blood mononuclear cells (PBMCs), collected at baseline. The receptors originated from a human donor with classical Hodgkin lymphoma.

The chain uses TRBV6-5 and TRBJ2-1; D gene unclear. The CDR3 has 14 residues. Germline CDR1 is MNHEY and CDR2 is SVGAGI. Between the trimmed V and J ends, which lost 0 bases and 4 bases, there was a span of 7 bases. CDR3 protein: CASSYSIQYNEQFF. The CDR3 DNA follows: TGTGCCAGCAGTTACTCGATTCAGTACAATGAGCAGTTCTTC.

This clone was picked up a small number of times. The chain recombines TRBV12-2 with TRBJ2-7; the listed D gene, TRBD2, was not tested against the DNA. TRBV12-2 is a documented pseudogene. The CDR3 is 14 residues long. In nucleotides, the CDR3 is TGTGCAAGTCGCTTGTCGAGCGCTGACTACGAGCAGTACTTC. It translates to CASRLSSADYEQYF.

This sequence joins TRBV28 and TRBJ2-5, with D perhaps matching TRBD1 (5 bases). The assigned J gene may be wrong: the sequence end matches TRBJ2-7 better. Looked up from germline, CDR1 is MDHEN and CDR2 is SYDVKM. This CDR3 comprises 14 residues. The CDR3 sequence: CASSFLTEAYEQYF. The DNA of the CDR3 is TGTGCCAGCAGTTTCCTGACAGAGGCCTACGAGCAGTACTTC.

The CDR3 region is CASSSDLSSRNTEAFF. The CDR3, as DNA: TGTGCCAGCAGCTCCGACCTTTCGTCTCGGAACACTGAAGCTTTCTTT. This chain joins TRBV7-8 and TRBJ1-1; the D is unclear. Germline V gives CDR1 SGHVS, CDR2 FQNEAQ. The length of the CDR3 is 16 residues. Between the trimmed V and J ends, which lost 4 bases and 1 base, there was a span of 16 bases.

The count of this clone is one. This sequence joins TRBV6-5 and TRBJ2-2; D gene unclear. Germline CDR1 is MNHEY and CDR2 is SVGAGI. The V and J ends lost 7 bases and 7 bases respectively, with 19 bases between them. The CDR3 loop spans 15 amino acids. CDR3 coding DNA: TGTGCCAGCACCGAGCCCCTCCGGTATCACGGGGAGCTGTTTTTT. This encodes CASTEPLRYHGELFF.

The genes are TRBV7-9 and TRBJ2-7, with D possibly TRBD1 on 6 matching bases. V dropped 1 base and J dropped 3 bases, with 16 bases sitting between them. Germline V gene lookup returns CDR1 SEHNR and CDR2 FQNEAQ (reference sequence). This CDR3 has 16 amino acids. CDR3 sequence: CASSLGVWTEHYEQYF. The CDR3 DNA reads TGTGCCAGCAGCTTAGGTGTGTGGACAGAACACTACGAGCAGTACTTC.

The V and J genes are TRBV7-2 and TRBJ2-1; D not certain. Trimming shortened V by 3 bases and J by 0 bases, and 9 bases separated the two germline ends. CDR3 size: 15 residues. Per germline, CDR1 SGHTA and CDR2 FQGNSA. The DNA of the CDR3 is TGTGCCAGCAGCTTGACGCCCTACTCCTACAATGAGCAGTTCTTC. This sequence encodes CASSLTPYSYNEQFF. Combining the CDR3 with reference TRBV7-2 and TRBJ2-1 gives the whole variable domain GAGVSQSPSNKVTEKGKDVELRCDPISGHTALYWYRQSLGQGLEFLIYFQGNSAPDKSGLPSDRFSAERTGGSVSTLTIQRTQQEDSAVYLCASSLTPYSYNEQFFGPGTRLTVL.

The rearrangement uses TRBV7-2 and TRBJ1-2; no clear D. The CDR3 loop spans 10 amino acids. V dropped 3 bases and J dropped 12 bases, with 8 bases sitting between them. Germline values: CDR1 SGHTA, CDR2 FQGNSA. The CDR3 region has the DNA TGTGCCAGCAGCTTTGGGCAGAACACCTTC. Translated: CASSFGQNTF.

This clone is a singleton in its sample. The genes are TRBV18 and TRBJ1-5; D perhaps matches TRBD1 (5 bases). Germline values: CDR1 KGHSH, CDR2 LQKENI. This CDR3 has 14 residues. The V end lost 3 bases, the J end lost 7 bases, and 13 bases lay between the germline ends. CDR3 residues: CASSPSGIGQPQHF. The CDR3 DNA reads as TGTGCCAGCTCACCTTCAGGGATCGGGCAGCCCCAGCATTTT.

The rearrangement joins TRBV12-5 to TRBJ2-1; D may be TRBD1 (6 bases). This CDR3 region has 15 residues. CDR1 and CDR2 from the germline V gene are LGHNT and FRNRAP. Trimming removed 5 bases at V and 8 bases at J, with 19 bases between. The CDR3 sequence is CASGLTPRGSDEQFF. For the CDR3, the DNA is TGTGCTAGTGGTCTCACCCCCAGGGGTAGTGATGAGCAGTTCTTC.

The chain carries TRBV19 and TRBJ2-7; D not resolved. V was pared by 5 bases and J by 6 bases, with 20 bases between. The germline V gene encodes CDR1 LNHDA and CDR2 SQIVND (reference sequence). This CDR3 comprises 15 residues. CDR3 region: CASSVSWTGMVEQYF. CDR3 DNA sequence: TGTGCCAGTAGTGTGTCGTGGACCGGTATGGTCGAGCAGTACTTC.

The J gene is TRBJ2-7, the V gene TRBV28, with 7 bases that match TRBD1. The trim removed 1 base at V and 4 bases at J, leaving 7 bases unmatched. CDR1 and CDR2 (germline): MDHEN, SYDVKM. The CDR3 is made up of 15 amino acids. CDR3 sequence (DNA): TGTGCCAGCAGTTTATCGATAGGGGGCGAATACGAGCAGTACTTC. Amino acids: CASSLSIGGEYEQYF.

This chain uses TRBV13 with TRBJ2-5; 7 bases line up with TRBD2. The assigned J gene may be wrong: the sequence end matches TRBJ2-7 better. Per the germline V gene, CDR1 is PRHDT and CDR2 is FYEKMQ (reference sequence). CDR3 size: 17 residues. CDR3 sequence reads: CASSLRASGKSSYEQYF. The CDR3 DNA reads TGTGCCAGCAGCCTACGGGCTAGCGGAAAAAGCTCCTACGAGCAGTACTTC.